What follows describes a single TCR beta chain. In the study's own analysis: Amplification from reference gene primers served as the basis for estimated nucleated cell counts. Some clones are missing from TCRdb's copy, which holds only in-frame ones; the method was immunoSEQ multiplex PCR. That table furnishes V, J and clone size, whereas the DNA furnished D and trimming. The sample carries some 380,000 clones, more than 75% recorded once. The V gene lost 0 bases and the J gene lost 3 bases, with 10 bases spanning the gap. Germline lookup yields CDR1 SGDLS and CDR2 YYNGEE. This CDR3 has 15 residues. These data come from a study of blood T cell repertoires in COVID-19. Study summary: Donors in the United States, Italy and Spain gave samples during acute or convalescent COVID-19. From T cells, B-cell-depleted T cells, or PBMCs came the material, which was cDNA or gDNA.

Input material: peripheral blood. The TCR originated in a human donor with acute or convalescent COVID-19. The donor label of this sample is uncertain. The V gene is TRBV9, the J gene TRBJ2-1; tentatively, D is TRBD1 (5 bases). Here the CDR3 DNA reads TGTGCCAGCAGCGTAGAGACAGCCTACTACAATGAGCAGTTCTTC. It codes for CASSVETAYYNEQFF.